These T cell receptor beta chains were read from a single sample in a study of beta chain features in type 1 diabetes. Generated by immunoSEQ multiplex PCR, the TCRdb table keeps only in-frame clones and is missing some. The sample holds hundreds of thousands of clones, over 13% seen once. The material sequenced was naive CD4+ T cells from blood. The receptors derive from a young man with type 1 diabetes. Both conserved end residues are part of each CDR3.

cdr3_length: 15; j_call: TRBJ2-1; v_call: TRBV7-2; cdr3_aa: CASSRTGGVSNEQFF
cdr3_length: 16; j_call: TRBJ2-7; v_call: TRBV5-1; cdr3_aa: CASSLPLTGSGYEQYF
cdr3_length: 16; j_call: TRBJ2-2; v_call: TRBV11-2; cdr3_aa: CASSHGTSSYTGELFF
cdr3_length: 14; j_call: TRBJ2-2; v_call: TRBV5-6; cdr3_aa: CASRLDARTGELFF
cdr3_length: 16; j_call: TRBJ2-1; v_call: TRBV5-6; cdr3_aa: CASSLVGTGLYNEQFF
cdr3_length: 13; j_call: TRBJ2-5; v_call: TRBV10-3; cdr3_aa: CAISKTPSEAQYF
cdr3_length: 15; j_call: TRBJ2-1; v_call: TRBV9; cdr3_aa: CASSPQGQGANEQFF
cdr3_length: 14; j_call: TRBJ1-4; v_call: TRBV5-1; cdr3_aa: CASSMDPINEKLFF
cdr3_length: 14; j_call: TRBJ2-6; v_call: TRBV4-2; cdr3_aa: CASSPSSGANVLTF
cdr3_length: 12; j_call: TRBJ2-1; v_call: TRBV6-5; cdr3_aa: CASSRSPNEQFF
cdr3_length: 13; j_call: TRBJ1-5; v_call: TRBV29-1; cdr3_aa: CSVGGGSNQPQHF
cdr3_length: 14; j_call: TRBJ2-7; v_call: TRBV15; cdr3_aa: CATSRDRGAYEQYF
cdr3_length: 16; j_call: TRBJ2-7; v_call: TRBV25-1; cdr3_aa: CASSDVSREGVYEQYF
cdr3_length: 16; j_call: TRBJ2-2; v_call: TRBV30; cdr3_aa: CAFTRDRVKVSGELFF
cdr3_length: 11; j_call: TRBJ2-1; v_call: TRBV30; cdr3_aa: CAWSLSQEQFF
cdr3_length: 14; j_call: TRBJ2-5; v_call: TRBV4-1; cdr3_aa: CASSLFQGGETQYF
cdr3_length: 15; j_call: TRBJ1-1; v_call: TRBV27; cdr3_aa: CASSPQGAGVTEAFF
cdr3_length: 15; j_call: TRBJ2-5; v_call: TRBV5-4; cdr3_aa: CASSKRGGAEETQYF
cdr3_length: 13; j_call: TRBJ2-6; v_call: TRBV14; cdr3_aa: CASSQGRDSFSSF
cdr3_length: 15; j_call: TRBJ2-1; v_call: TRBV6-5; cdr3_aa: CASTIGLAGNNEQFF
cdr3_length: 15; j_call: TRBJ2-1; v_call: TRBV10-3; cdr3_aa: CAISETNGRTNEQFF
cdr3_length: 13; j_call: TRBJ2-2; v_call: TRBV7-9; cdr3_aa: CASSPPAAGELFF
cdr3_length: 13; j_call: TRBJ1-2; v_call: TRBV30; cdr3_aa: CAWRTAPDYGYTF
cdr3_length: 14; j_call: TRBJ1-1; v_call: TRBV7-9; cdr3_aa: CASVSSGSHTEAFF
cdr3_length: 11; j_call: TRBJ2-5; v_call: TRBV20-1; cdr3_aa: CSATVQETQYF
cdr3_length: 14; j_call: TRBJ1-4; v_call: TRBV5-4; cdr3_aa: CASSLTGGGEKLFF
cdr3_length: 15; j_call: TRBJ2-1; v_call: TRBV6-1; cdr3_aa: CASRGLTSGDNEQFF
cdr3_length: 15; j_call: TRBJ2-1; v_call: TRBV4-3; cdr3_aa: CASSPRTSGNNEQFF
cdr3_length: 15; j_call: TRBJ2-1; v_call: TRBV5-1; cdr3_aa: CASSPDRISYNEQFF
cdr3_length: 13; j_call: TRBJ2-3; v_call: TRBV28; cdr3_aa: CASSLKASTLSRF